A single sample gave rise to the 27 T cell receptor beta chains below, sequenced in a study of blood T cell repertoires in COVID-19. The method was immunoSEQ multiplex PCR; TCRdb's version includes in-frame clones alone and lacks a portion of them. The table shows 400,000 to 450,000 clones, with 75% to 90% occurring only once. Sequenced sample: peripheral blood. The receptor source for this set is a woman aged 25-40 years with active or convalescent COVID-19.

The chain joins TRBV11-2 to TRBJ2-3, with a possible D match to TRBD2 (6 bases). The CDR3 extends over 14 amino acids. Trimming shortened V by 1 base and J by 4 bases, and 9 bases separated the two germline ends. Germline V gene sequence: CDR1 SGHAT, CDR2 FQNNGV. The CDR3 is CASSLAWGADTQYF. In DNA, the CDR3 is TGTGCCAGCAGCTTAGCGTGGGGGGCAGATACGCAGTATTTT.

The chain couples TRBV2 to TRBJ1-2, with 12 nucleotides matching TRBD1. V trimming: 8 bases; J trimming: 7 bases; junction bases outside the gene matches: 14. This CDR3 has 16 amino acids. Germline values: CDR1 SNHLY, CDR2 FYNNEI. CDR3 loop: CASWIPGQGAAFGYTF. The CDR3 nucleotides read TGTGCCAGCTGGATACCGGGACAGGGGGCGGCATTTGGCTACACCTTC.

Ten or more counts support this clone. The V and J genes are TRBV28 and TRBJ1-2; 8 bases are shared with TRBD1. The ends lost 5 bases at V and 4 bases at J; junction bases unmatched: 3. CDR3 length: 13 amino acids. Germline values: CDR1 MDHEN, CDR2 SYDVKM. The CDR3 loop reads CASSQGAVYGYTF. The CDR3 nucleotides read TGTGCCAGCAGTCAGGGGGCGGTCTATGGCTACACCTTC.

This chain links TRBV6-5 with TRBJ2-3, with 13 bases identical to TRBD2. The CDR3 is 15 amino acids. The V gene's germline CDR1 is MNHEY and CDR2 SVGAGI. With 5 bases clipped from V and 4 bases from J, the junction kept 3 bases outside the gene matches. The chain's CDR3 is CASSQTSGGADTQYF. In nucleotides, the CDR3 is TGTGCCAGCAGTCAAACTAGCGGGGGGGCAGATACGCAGTATTTT.

The chain has TRBV5-1 and TRBJ2-5; perhaps TRBD1 as D (6 bases). With 0 bases removed from V and 5 bases from J, the gap between germline ends came to 14 bases. Per germline, CDR1 SGHRS and CDR2 YFSETQ. The CDR3 length is 15 residues. CDR3 coding DNA: TGCGCCAGCAGCTTGGACAGGGTGCGGATGGAGACCCAGTACTTC. Its protein is CASSLDRVRMETQYF.

The chain recombines TRBV19 with TRBJ1-4, with D tentatively TRBD1 (5 bases). Per the germline V gene, CDR1 is LNHDA and CDR2 is SQIVND (reference sequence). Trimming cost V 3 bases and J 0 bases, with 14 bases left between them. The CDR3 sequence is 17 residues long. The CDR3 sequence: CASSIRQPSATNEKLFF. For the CDR3, the DNA is TGTGCCAGTAGTATTAGACAGCCCAGTGCAACTAATGAAAAACTGTTTTTT.

The CDR3 nucleotides are TGTGCCAGCAGCCTGGACAGCCTATACATGGAGCAGTACTTC. Its protein product is CASSLDSLYMEQYF. The V gene is TRBV5-6, the J gene TRBJ2-7, with D possibly being TRBD1 (6 bases). Per the germline V gene, CDR1 is SGHDT and CDR2 is YYEEEE. CDR3 length: 14 residues. V was pared by 4 bases and J by 7 bases, with 18 bases between. Supplemented by reference TRBV5-6 and TRBJ2-7, the full variable domain reads DAGVTQSPTHLIKTRGQQVTLRCSPKSGHDTVSWYQQALGQGPQFIFQYYEEEERQRGNFPDRFSGHQFPNYSSELNVNALLLGDSALYLCASSLDSLYMEQYFGPGTRLTVT.

This clone was counted a few times. The gene calls are TRBV19 and TRBJ1-2; D unclear. The CDR3 totals 15 residues. Trimming pared 3 bases from V and 4 bases from J, leaving 15 bases between. Germline assignment: CDR1 LNHDA and CDR2 SQIVND (reference sequence). The CDR3 coding sequence is TGTGCCAGTAGTATCGGGAGAGGACCGACCTATGGCTACACCTTC. It is translated as CASSIGRGPTYGYTF.

J is TRBJ2-2 and V is TRBV5-5, with D perhaps TRBD2 (6 bases). Germline assignment: CDR1 SGHKS and CDR2 YYEKEE (reference sequence). The CDR3 is made up of 17 amino acids. Trimming pared 4 bases from V and 4 bases from J, leaving 20 bases between. CDR3 DNA: TGTGCCAGCAGCGCTCGGGTAGTGGACTACCCCACCGGGGAGCTGTTTTTT. Translated, it gives CASSARVVDYPTGELFF.

This rearrangement joins TRBV5-6 to TRBJ1-2; 7 bases are shared with TRBD1. Germline V gene lookup returns CDR1 SGHDT and CDR2 YYEEEE. The CDR3 contains 19 residues. Trimming cost V 4 bases and J 0 bases; bases outside gene matches: 18. CDR3 DNA: TGTGCCAGCAGCGCAAGGACAGGCGATAGAGGAAGATCTAACTATGGCTACACCTTC. It specifies CASSARTGDRGRSNYGYTF.

The chain couples TRBV19 to TRBJ2-7; tentative D call: TRBD1 (6 bases). The germline gives CDR1 LNHDA, CDR2 SQIVND (reference sequence). The V gene lost 8 bases and the J gene lost 3 bases, with 14 bases spanning the gap. The CDR3 sequence is 13 residues long. The CDR3 DNA follows: TGTGCCAGTCATTACAGGGAAAGCTACGAGCAGTACTTC. Encoded protein: CASHYRESYEQYF.

This clone appeared a few times. This chain uses TRBV5-1 with TRBJ1-3; D gene unclear. V was shortened by 0 bases and J by 0 bases, with 10 bases between the two germline ends. The CDR3 is made up of 16 amino acids. Germline V gene sequence: CDR1 SGHRS, CDR2 YFSETQ. CDR3 coding DNA: TGCGCCAGCAGCTTGGAAGCTGTGAGCTCTGGAAACACCATATATTTT. Translation: CASSLEAVSSGNTIYF.

The chain employs TRBV2 and TRBJ2-7; D remains unclear. CDR3 length: 13 amino acids. Germline assignment: CDR1 SNHLY and CDR2 FYNNEI. The V gene lost 3 bases and the J gene lost 0 bases, with 6 bases spanning the gap. CDR3 sequence: CASSEVGSYEQYF. CDR3 bases: TGTGCCAGCAGTGAGGTCGGCTCCTACGAGCAGTACTTC.

The chain carries TRBV6-5 and TRBJ1-3; D gene ambiguous. Germline lookup yields CDR1 MNHEY and CDR2 SVGAGI. The CDR3 is 15 amino acids. Trimming took 6 bases from V and 3 from J, leaving 15 bases between them. CDR3 DNA sequence: TGTGCCAGCAGGCCCCGCGGGGTTATTGGAAACACCATATATTTT. Amino acids: CASRPRGVIGNTIYF.

V is TRBV6-5 and J is TRBJ2-3, with no clear D. The CDR3 loop spans 13 amino acids. CDR1 is MNHEY, CDR2 SVGAGI, per germline. The V end lost 6 bases, the J end lost 4 bases, and 11 bases lay between the germline ends. In DNA form, the CDR3 reads TGTGCCAGCAGCTCCGGTATTCCAGATACGCAGTATTTT. Amino acid sequence: CASSSGIPDTQYF.

This clone was seen once. The chain links TRBV5-6 to TRBJ1-1; D not certain. V was shortened by 0 bases and J by 0 bases, with 9 bases between the two germline ends. The CDR3 runs to 15 residues. Germline V gene lookup returns CDR1 SGHDT and CDR2 YYEEEE. The CDR3 sequence: CASSLERGMNTEAFF. CDR3 nucleotides: TGTGCCAGCAGCTTGGAGAGAGGGATGAACACTGAAGCTTTCTTT.

This chain connects TRBV18 to TRBJ1-2; TRBD1 is a possible D gene (5 bases). Germline values: CDR1 KGHSH, CDR2 LQKENI. The CDR3 contains 16 residues. V dropped 5 bases and J dropped 3 bases, with 19 bases sitting between them. The CDR3 DNA reads TGTGCCAGCTCAGAAGGGGCCGATGAGTACCACTATGGCTACACCTTC. Its translation: CASSEGADEYHYGYTF.

The chain recombines TRBV9 with TRBJ1-1; 8 bases are a match to TRBD1. Trimming cost V 4 bases and J 1 base; bases outside gene matches: 3. The CDR3 contains 14 residues. The germline V gene has CDR1 SGDLS and CDR2 YYNGEE. CDR3 nucleotides: TGTGCCAGCAGCCCAGGACAGGGGAACACTGAAGCTTTCTTT. Its protein product is CASSPGQGNTEAFF.

The V call is TRBV4-1, the J call TRBJ1-5, with TRBD1 identical over 8 bases. Germline V gives CDR1 MGHRA, CDR2 YSYEKL. V was clipped by 2 bases and J by 1 base; unmatched bases: 4. The CDR3 contains 16 residues. The CDR3 DNA reads TGCGCCAGCAGCCAACAGGGGGCATTGAGCAATCAGCCCCAGCATTTT. Its protein is CASSQQGALSNQPQHF.

This chain connects TRBV15 to TRBJ2-7; 8 bases agree with TRBD1. The CDR3 is 19 residues long. CDR1 is LNHNV and CDR2 is YYDKDF in the germline V gene (reference sequence). V shed 0 bases and J 3 bases; nucleotides not matched to a gene: 16. CDR3 bases: TGTGCCACCAGCAGAGATGTTGTGCCTGTAACAGGGGGTAACTACGAGCAGTACTTC. Residues: CATSRDVVPVTGGNYEQYF.

This chain links TRBV4-1 with TRBJ2-7; 11 nucleotides align to TRBD2. Germline V gene lookup returns CDR1 MGHRA and CDR2 YSYEKL. Losses at the gene ends were 0 bases for V and 9 bases for J; bases not matched to a gene: 4. The CDR3 length is 14 residues. The CDR3 is CASSQEGTSGRQYF. The CDR3 bases are TGCGCCAGCAGCCAAGAAGGGACTAGCGGTCGGCAGTACTTC.

The chain couples TRBV10-3 to TRBJ1-6, with D possibly matching TRBD1 (5 bases). Germline V gene sequence: CDR1 ENHRY, CDR2 SYGVKD. CDR3 size: 15 residues. Deletions cut 0 bases from V and 9 bases from J, with 12 bases between. CDR3 region: CAISESGGTGSPLHF. CDR3 sequence (DNA): TGTGCCATCAGTGAGTCGGGAGGGACTGGTTCACCCCTCCACTTT.

This clone appeared once. The DNA of the CDR3 is TGTGCCAGCAGCCGGGACACCTACGAGCAGTACTTC. Amino acid sequence: CASSRDTYEQYF. The V gene is TRBV6-5, the J gene TRBJ2-7; TRBD1 is a possible D gene (6 bases). Per germline, CDR1 MNHEY and CDR2 SVGAGI. Trimming shortened V by 6 bases and J by 2 bases, and 8 bases separated the two germline ends. There are 12 residues in the CDR3.

V and J are TRBV14 and TRBJ2-3; D is ambiguous. The V gene lost 4 bases and the J gene lost 2 bases, with 7 bases spanning the gap. The CDR3 loop spans 13 amino acids. Germline-derived CDR1 and CDR2 are SGHDN and FVKESK. For the CDR3, the DNA is TGTGCCAGCAGCCGGCCCGACACAGATACGCAGTATTTT. It yields the protein CASSRPDTDTQYF.

The V call is TRBV18, the J call TRBJ2-7, with D tentatively TRBD2 (6 bases). CDR3 length: 13 amino acids. Per the germline V gene, CDR1 is KGHSH and CDR2 is LQKENI. The ends were cut back, 5 bases at V and 0 bases at J, with 8 bases in the middle. CDR3 nucleotide sequence: TGTGCCAGCTCAAATAGCGGCTCCTACGAGCAGTACTTC. It codes for CASSNSGSYEQYF.

J is TRBJ2-1 and V is TRBV5-1; 11 bases agree with TRBD2. Germline lookup yields CDR1 SGHRS and CDR2 YFSETQ. The CDR3 totals 15 residues. V lost 4 bases, J lost 9 bases, and 9 bases stayed unmatched. The CDR3 DNA is TGCGCCAGCAGCAACCTAGCGGGAGGAATCGGTGAGCAGTTCTTC. It encodes CASSNLAGGIGEQFF.

This clone appeared a single time. V is TRBV2 and J is TRBJ2-1; tentative D call: TRBD2 (7 bases). Germline assignment: CDR1 SNHLY and CDR2 FYNNEI. This CDR3 contains 14 residues. With 9 bases removed from V and 3 bases from J, the gap between germline ends came to 15 bases. The CDR3 sequence is CARMRGGIYNEQFF. Written as DNA, the CDR3 is TGTGCCAGGATGAGGGGGGGCATCTACAATGAGCAGTTCTTC.